This T cell receptor beta chain is from a study of T-cell reconstitution after alpha-beta-depleted transplantation in children. General study results and limits: Recipient T cells and thymic progenitors that survived were the source of the high TCRbeta diversity seen at day 60 in some patients. It was newly produced T cells that mostly accounted for T-cell counts and diversity one year after transplant. Reportedly, only several hundred clones from non-depleted graft cells drove alpha-beta T-cell counts at about two months.

A library of TCRbeta sequences, prepared with unique molecular identifiers, was generated. TCRdb independently ran MiXCR on the PCR reads; one entry per CDR3 protein. Of a few hundred thousand distinct CDR3 sequences listed, over 25% are singletons. CDR1 and CDR2 from the germline V gene are SGHRS and YFSETQ. The ends were cut back, 7 bases at V and 4 bases at J, with 18 bases in the middle. The CDR3 length is 15 residues. Points on this clonotype: Its antigen is unidentified.

V is TRBV5-1 and J is TRBJ2-1; TRBD2 might be the D (7 bases). Sequenced material: PBMCs, taken before TCRalphabeta/CD19-depleted stem cell transplant. This TCR derives from a boy under two years old with Wiskott-Aldrich syndrome, due to receive a stem cell transplant. CDR3 nucleotides: TGCGCCAGCCGAGTACAGGGAGGGTCGTACAATGAGCAGTTCTTC. Translated, it gives CASRVQGGSYNEQFF.